This T cell receptor (beta chain) was retrieved from a study of cytomegalovirus exposure and HLA in healthy donors. This CDR3 has 15 residues. The J segment lost 8 bases and the V segment lost 1 base, leaving 8 bases of the junction unmatched. Germline V gives CDR1 SEHNR, CDR2 FQNEAQ (reference sequence). This PCR relied on a set of 60 Vbeta primers and 13 Jbeta primers. Sequencing used immunoSEQ multiplex PCR; TCRdb keeps in-frame clones, though not all of them. The profile shows some 170,000 clones, around 80% of them singletons. As concerns this clone: The antigen remains unidentified.

The study's findings and limits: An Asian-associated ancestry cluster reportedly showed fewer N-insertions than the roughly 670-donor mean in a later analysis. Later on, a genetic analysis was performed. It linked a missense variant in DCLRE1C with V- and J-gene trimming of TCR beta. Immune exposure information comprised only CMV serostatus.

The rearrangement joins TRBV7-9 to TRBJ2-1, with TRBD2 matching 7 bases. This TCR was sampled from a man aged 40-49 years in good health and CMV-seronegative. Source material: PBMCs. CDR3 loop: CASSLEAGPSHEQFF. The CDR3 region has the DNA TGTGCCAGCAGCTTAGAAGCGGGGCCGAGCCATGAGCAGTTCTTC.